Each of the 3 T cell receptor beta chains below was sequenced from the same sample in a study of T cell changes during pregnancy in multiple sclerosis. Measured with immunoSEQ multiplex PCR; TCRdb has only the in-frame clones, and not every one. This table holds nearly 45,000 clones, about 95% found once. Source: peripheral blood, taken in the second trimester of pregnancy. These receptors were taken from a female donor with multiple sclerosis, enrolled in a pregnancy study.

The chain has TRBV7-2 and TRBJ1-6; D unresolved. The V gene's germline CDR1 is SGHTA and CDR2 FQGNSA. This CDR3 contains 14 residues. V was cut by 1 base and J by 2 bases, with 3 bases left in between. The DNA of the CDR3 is TGTGCCAGCAGCTTAGGGCCCTATAATTCACCCCTCCACTTT. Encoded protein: CASSLGPYNSPLHF. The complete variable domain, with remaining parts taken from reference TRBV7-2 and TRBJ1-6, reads GAGVSQSPSNKVTEKGKDVELRCDPISGHTALYWYRQSLGQGLEFLIYFQGNSAPDKSGLPSDRFSAERTGGSVSTLTIQRTQQEDSAVYLCASSLGPYNSPLHFGNGTRLTVT.

DNA of the CDR3: TGTGCCAGCAGATTACAGGGGCATGGCTACGAGCAGTACTTC. Translation: CASRLQGHGYEQYF. This rearrangement joins TRBV14 to TRBJ2-7; 7 bases align to TRBD1. After removal of 6 bases from V and 3 bases from J, the junction contained 8 bases not matched to a gene. The CDR3 consists of 14 residues. Germline CDR1 is SGHDN and CDR2 is FVKESK.

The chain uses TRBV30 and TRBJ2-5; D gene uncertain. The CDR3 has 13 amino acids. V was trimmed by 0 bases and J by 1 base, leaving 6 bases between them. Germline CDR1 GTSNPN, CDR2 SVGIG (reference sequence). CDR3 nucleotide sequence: TGTGCCTGGAGTGTAATGGCCCAAGAGACCCAGTACTTC. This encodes CAWSVMAQETQYF.